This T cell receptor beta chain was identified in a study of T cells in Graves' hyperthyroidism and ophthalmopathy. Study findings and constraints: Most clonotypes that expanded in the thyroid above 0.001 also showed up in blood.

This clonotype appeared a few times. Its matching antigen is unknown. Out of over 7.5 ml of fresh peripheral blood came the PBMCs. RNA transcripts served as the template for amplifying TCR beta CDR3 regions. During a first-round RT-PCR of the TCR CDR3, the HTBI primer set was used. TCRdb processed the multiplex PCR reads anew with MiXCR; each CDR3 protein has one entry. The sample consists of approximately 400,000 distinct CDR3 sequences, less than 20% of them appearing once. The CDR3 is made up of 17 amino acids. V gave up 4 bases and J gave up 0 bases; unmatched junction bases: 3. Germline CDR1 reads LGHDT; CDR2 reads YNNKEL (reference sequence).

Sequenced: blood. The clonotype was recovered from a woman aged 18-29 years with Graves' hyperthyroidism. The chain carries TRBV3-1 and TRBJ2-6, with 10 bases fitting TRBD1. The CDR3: CASSLGQGLSGANVLTF. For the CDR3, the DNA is TGTGCCAGCAGCCTGGGACAGGGGCTCTCTGGGGCCAACGTCCTGACTTTC.